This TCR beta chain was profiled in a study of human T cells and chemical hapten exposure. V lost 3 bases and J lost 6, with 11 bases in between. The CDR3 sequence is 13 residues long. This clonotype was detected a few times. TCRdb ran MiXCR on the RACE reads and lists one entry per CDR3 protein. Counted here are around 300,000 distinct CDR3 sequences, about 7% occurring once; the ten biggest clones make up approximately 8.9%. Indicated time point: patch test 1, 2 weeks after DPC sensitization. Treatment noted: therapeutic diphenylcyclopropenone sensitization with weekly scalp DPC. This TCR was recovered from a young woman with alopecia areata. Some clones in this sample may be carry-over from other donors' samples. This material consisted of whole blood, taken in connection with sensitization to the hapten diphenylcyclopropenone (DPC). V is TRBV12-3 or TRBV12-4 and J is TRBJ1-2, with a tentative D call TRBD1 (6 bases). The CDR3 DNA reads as TGTGCCAGCAGTTTTTTCAGGGGAGATGGCTACACCTTC. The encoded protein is CASSFFRGDGYTF.